The clone carrying this T cell receptor beta chain was seen only a few times. Antigen specificity is unknown. This specimen comes from a study of blood T cells in healthy people across ages. Study results and caveats: There were more naive CD4+ cells and higher diversity in long-lived donors than in aged donors. No one knew whether donors had CMV, which possibly confounded expanded clonotype changes. In these data, TCR beta diversity tracked strongly with naive T cell percentage.

The CDR3 loop spans 15 amino acids. Germline CDR1 is SGHVS and CDR2 is FNYEAQ. The germline V and J ends were trimmed by 4 bases and 4 bases, with 14 bases remaining between them. The second PCR ran about 6 to 11 cycles with a sample-barcoded 5' primer and J-beta primers. Each CDR3 protein is one row after TCRdb ran MiXCR on the 5' RACE reads. Of about 970,000 distinct CDR3 sequences listed, roughly 47% are singletons. The chain employs TRBV7-6 and TRBJ2-1; D tentatively fits TRBD1 or TRBD2 (6 bases each). The receptor was derived from a woman aged 55-69 years in good health. Sequencing was performed on blood. DNA for the CDR3: TGTGCCAGCAGCTCCGAGGGGGGCATATACAATGAGCAGTTCTTC. The encoded protein is CASSSEGGIYNEQFF.